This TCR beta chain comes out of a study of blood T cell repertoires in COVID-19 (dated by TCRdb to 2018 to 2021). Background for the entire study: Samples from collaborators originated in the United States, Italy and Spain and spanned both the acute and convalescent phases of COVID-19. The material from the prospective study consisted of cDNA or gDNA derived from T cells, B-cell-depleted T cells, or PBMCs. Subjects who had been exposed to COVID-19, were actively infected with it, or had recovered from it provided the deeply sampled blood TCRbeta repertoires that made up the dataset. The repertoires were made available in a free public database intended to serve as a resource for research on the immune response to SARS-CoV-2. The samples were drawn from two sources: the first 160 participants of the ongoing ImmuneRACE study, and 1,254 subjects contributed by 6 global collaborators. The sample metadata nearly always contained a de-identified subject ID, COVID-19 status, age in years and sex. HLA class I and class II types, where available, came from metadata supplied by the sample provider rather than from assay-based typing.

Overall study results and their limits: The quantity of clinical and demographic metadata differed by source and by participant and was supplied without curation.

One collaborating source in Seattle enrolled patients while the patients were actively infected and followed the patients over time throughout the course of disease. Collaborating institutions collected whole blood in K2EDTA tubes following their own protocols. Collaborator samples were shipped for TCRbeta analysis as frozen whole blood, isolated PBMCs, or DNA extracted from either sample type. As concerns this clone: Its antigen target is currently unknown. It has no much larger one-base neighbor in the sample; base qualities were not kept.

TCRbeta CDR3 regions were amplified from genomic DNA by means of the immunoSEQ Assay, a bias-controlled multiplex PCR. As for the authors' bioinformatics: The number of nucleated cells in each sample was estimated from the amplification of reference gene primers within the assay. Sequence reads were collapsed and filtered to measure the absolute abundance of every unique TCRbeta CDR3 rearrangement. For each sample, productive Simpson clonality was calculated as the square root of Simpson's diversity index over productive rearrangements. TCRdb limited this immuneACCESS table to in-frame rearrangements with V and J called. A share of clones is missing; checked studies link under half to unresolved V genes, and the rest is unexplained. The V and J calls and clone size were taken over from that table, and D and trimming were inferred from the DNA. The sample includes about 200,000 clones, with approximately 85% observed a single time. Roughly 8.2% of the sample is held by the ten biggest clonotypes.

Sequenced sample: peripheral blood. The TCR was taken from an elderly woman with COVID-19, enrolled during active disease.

CDR3 loop: CASSRGGTGNYEQYF. The DNA is as follows: TGTGCCAGCAGCCGGGGGGGGACAGGGAACTACGAGCAGTACTTC. The chain uses TRBV6-5 and TRBJ2-7, with a tentative D gene TRBD1 over 9 matching bases. There are 15 amino acids in the CDR3, from cysteine to phenylalanine inclusive. The read is trimmed to its CDR3 DNA, 45 bases read in frame from base 1. Sequences MNHEY (CDR1) and SVGAGI (CDR2) are obtained from the germline V gene. V is cut by 6 bases and J by 3 bases, and the space between the germline ends is 18 bases.